Listed below are T cell receptor beta chains from one sample, sequenced in a study of shared clonotypes between healthy human individuals. Sequencing used immunoSEQ multiplex PCR; TCRdb keeps in-frame clones, though not all of them. Altogether hundreds of thousands of clones are present, roughly 96% being singletons, with the ten largest covering approximately 0.12%. Specimen: naive CD8+ T cells sorted from blood. These receptors were collected from a woman younger than 45 in good health. Each CDR3 is given with its conserved first and last residue. The order of the fields is CDR3 DNA, CDR3 protein, J gene, V gene, D gene, clone size. A D gene is named only where the DNA matches it firmly. Only some rows state a clone size, as once, few, many or a class for expanded clones.

CDR3 DNA: TGTGCCAGCAGTTTATCCTCGTTAGGGGCAGATACGCAGTATTTT; CDR3 protein: CASSLSSLGADTQYF; J gene: TRBJ2-3; V gene: TRBV27; D gene: -; clone size: -
CDR3 DNA: TGTGCCAGCAGCTTGGTATCCCCGACCGGGGAGACCCAGTACTTC; CDR3 protein: CASSLVSPTGETQYF; J gene: TRBJ2-5; V gene: TRBV5-6; D gene: -; clone size: -
CDR3 DNA: TGTGCCAGCAGCCCGTGGACTTCATATACCCCCTACGAGCAGTACTTC; CDR3 protein: CASSPWTSYTPYEQYF; J gene: TRBJ2-7; V gene: TRBV9; D gene: -; clone size: -
CDR3 DNA: TGCAGCGTTGATATTCCCGGAAACTATGGCTACACCTTC; CDR3 protein: CSVDIPGNYGYTF; J gene: TRBJ1-2; V gene: TRBV29-1; D gene: -; clone size: once
CDR3 DNA: TGTGCCAGCAGCCGAAGGGACAGGGGGCGGAATCAGCCCCAGCATTTT; CDR3 protein: CASSRRDRGRNQPQHF; J gene: TRBJ1-5; V gene: TRBV11-2; D gene: TRBD1; clone size: -
CDR3 DNA: TGTGCCAGTAGTTTAAGGGACTCTGCCTACAATGAGCAGTTCTTC; CDR3 protein: CASSLRDSAYNEQFF; J gene: TRBJ2-1; V gene: TRBV19; D gene: -; clone size: -
CDR3 DNA: TGTGCCAGTAGCGACCCAGGGGCAACAAACCAAGAGACCCAGTACTTC; CDR3 protein: CASSDPGATNQETQYF; J gene: TRBJ2-5; V gene: TRBV19; D gene: -; clone size: -
CDR3 DNA: TGCGCCAGCAGCTTGAGCACAATGGCCGAGCAGTACTTC; CDR3 protein: CASSLSTMAEQYF; J gene: TRBJ2-7; V gene: TRBV5-1; D gene: -; clone size: -
CDR3 DNA: TGTGCCAGCAGCTTAACCTCGGGAGGGGAAACCGGGGAGCTGTTTTTT; CDR3 protein: CASSLTSGGETGELFF; J gene: TRBJ2-2; V gene: TRBV7-3; D gene: TRBD2; clone size: -
CDR3 DNA: TGTGCCAGCAGTTTACCCCAGGCTAGCGTTACCTACGAGCAGTACTTC; CDR3 protein: CASSLPQASVTYEQYF; J gene: TRBJ2-7; V gene: TRBV28; D gene: -; clone size: -
CDR3 DNA: TGCGCCAGCAGCCAAGGGGTCGACAGGCCTAATCAGCCCCAGCATTTT; CDR3 protein: CASSQGVDRPNQPQHF; J gene: TRBJ1-5; V gene: TRBV4-1; D gene: -; clone size: -
CDR3 DNA: TGTGCCAGCAGTTTGTTGTATGGTGAGCAGTTCTTC; CDR3 protein: CASSLLYGEQFF; J gene: TRBJ2-1; V gene: TRBV28; D gene: -; clone size: -
CDR3 DNA: TGTGCCAGCAGCTTCCTCGGTTACGAGCAGTACTTC; CDR3 protein: CASSFLGYEQYF; J gene: TRBJ2-7; V gene: TRBV7-2; D gene: -; clone size: once
CDR3 DNA: TGTGCCAGCAGCTTGGGGACAGCCGGGAACACTGAAGCTTTCTTT; CDR3 protein: CASSLGTAGNTEAFF; J gene: TRBJ1-1; V gene: TRBV5-4; D gene: -; clone size: few
CDR3 DNA: TGTGCCAGCAGCTTGGGGACTAGCGGGAAGGTCAGTGAGCAGTTCTTC; CDR3 protein: CASSLGTSGKVSEQFF; J gene: TRBJ2-1; V gene: TRBV7-6; D gene: TRBD2; clone size: once
CDR3 DNA: TGTGCCAGCAGCTCAATAGCCGGGACTACCCACGAGCAGTACTTC; CDR3 protein: CASSSIAGTTHEQYF; J gene: TRBJ2-7; V gene: TRBV28; D gene: TRBD2; clone size: -
CDR3 DNA: TGCAGCGCCGGACAGGGGAGCACAGATACGCAGTATTTT; CDR3 protein: CSAGQGSTDTQYF; J gene: TRBJ2-3; V gene: TRBV29-1; D gene: TRBD1; clone size: -
CDR3 DNA: TGTGCCAGCAGTTATCATCCGGACAGGGAGGGAGGCTACACCTTC; CDR3 protein: CASSYHPDREGGYTF; J gene: TRBJ1-2; V gene: TRBV6-5; D gene: TRBD1; clone size: -
CDR3 DNA: TGTGCCAGCAGTAGTCAAAAGAACGGGACAGGGGGGTACGAGCAGTACTTC; CDR3 protein: CASSSQKNGTGGYEQYF; J gene: TRBJ2-7; V gene: TRBV2; D gene: TRBD1; clone size: -
CDR3 DNA: TGTGCCAGCAGTACGCCCATAGCGGGAATTTTTTACAATGAGCAGTTCTTC; CDR3 protein: CASSTPIAGIFYNEQFF; J gene: TRBJ2-1; V gene: TRBV28; D gene: TRBD2; clone size: -
CDR3 DNA: TGTGCCAGCAGCTCGGGCAACACCCGCGCCGATACGCAGTATTTT; CDR3 protein: CASSSGNTRADTQYF; J gene: TRBJ2-3; V gene: TRBV11-3; D gene: -; clone size: once
CDR3 DNA: TGTGCCAGCAGTTACTCAGTGGTAGATGGCTACACCTTC; CDR3 protein: CASSYSVVDGYTF; J gene: TRBJ1-2; V gene: TRBV6-5; D gene: -; clone size: -
CDR3 DNA: TGTGCCAGTAGTATGGCTTACTCCTACGAGCAGTACTTC; CDR3 protein: CASSMAYSYEQYF; J gene: TRBJ2-7; V gene: TRBV19; D gene: -; clone size: -
CDR3 DNA: TGTGCCAGCAGTTCGTCCCCCGGGACAGGGGTCACTGAAGCTTTCTTT; CDR3 protein: CASSSSPGTGVTEAFF; J gene: TRBJ1-1; V gene: TRBV27; D gene: TRBD1; clone size: -
CDR3 DNA: TGTGCCAGCAGTTTATCACGGTACAATGAGCAGTTCTTC; CDR3 protein: CASSLSRYNEQFF; J gene: TRBJ2-1; V gene: TRBV27; D gene: -; clone size: -
CDR3 DNA: TGTGCCAGCAGTCCGGGACAGGGATACCAGCCCCAGCATTTT; CDR3 protein: CASSPGQGYQPQHF; J gene: TRBJ1-5; V gene: TRBV27; D gene: TRBD1; clone size: -
CDR3 DNA: TGCGCCAGCAGCTTGGGACAGGGGAGGGTGTACGAGCAGTACTTC; CDR3 protein: CASSLGQGRVYEQYF; J gene: TRBJ2-7; V gene: TRBV5-1; D gene: -; clone size: -
CDR3 DNA: TGTGCCAGCAGCTTTTTTGGGGACCGGCATGAAAAACTGTTTTTT; CDR3 protein: CASSFFGDRHEKLFF; J gene: TRBJ1-4; V gene: TRBV13; D gene: -; clone size: -
CDR3 DNA: TGTGCCAGCAGCTTATGGTCCTCAGCCGTATCTGGAAACACCATATATTTT; CDR3 protein: CASSLWSSAVSGNTIYF; J gene: TRBJ1-3; V gene: TRBV7-9; D gene: -; clone size: -
CDR3 DNA: TGTGCCAGCAGGCCAATACAGGGTTGGTCTCTTGATAATTCACCCCTCCACTTT; CDR3 protein: CASRPIQGWSLDNSPLHF; J gene: TRBJ1-6; V gene: TRBV27; D gene: -; clone size: -
CDR3 DNA: TGTGCCAGCAGCTTACCCGGGACTAGCTCAGATACGCAGTATTTT; CDR3 protein: CASSLPGTSSDTQYF; J gene: TRBJ2-3; V gene: TRBV27; D gene: TRBD2; clone size: -
CDR3 DNA: TGTGCCAGCAGTCTCGGGACAGGAATCTCCTACGAGCAGTACTTC; CDR3 protein: CASSLGTGISYEQYF; J gene: TRBJ2-7; V gene: TRBV27; D gene: TRBD1; clone size: -
CDR3 DNA: TGTGCCAGCAGCCCCATAGCGGGAGTGTATACCGGGGAGCTGTTTTTT; CDR3 protein: CASSPIAGVYTGELFF; J gene: TRBJ2-2; V gene: TRBV27; D gene: TRBD2; clone size: -
CDR3 DNA: TGTGCCAGCAGCGACAGTTACGAGCAGTACTTC; CDR3 protein: CASSDSYEQYF; J gene: TRBJ2-7; V gene: TRBV25-1; D gene: -; clone size: -
CDR3 DNA: TGTGCCAGCAGCCAAGTGGACCCTGGGGTCGAGTACTTC; CDR3 protein: CASSQVDPGVEYF; J gene: TRBJ2-5; V gene: TRBV14; D gene: -; clone size: -
CDR3 DNA: TGCGCCAGCAGCCAGGAAGGAGACAGTAATTCACCCCTCCACTTT; CDR3 protein: CASSQEGDSNSPLHF; J gene: TRBJ1-6; V gene: TRBV4-1; D gene: -; clone size: -
CDR3 DNA: TGTGCCAGCAATGGAGGCAATGAGCAGTTCTTC; CDR3 protein: CASNGGNEQFF; J gene: TRBJ2-1; V gene: TRBV27; D gene: -; clone size: -
CDR3 DNA: TGTGCCAGCAGCGTAACATACAATGAGCAGTTCTTC; CDR3 protein: CASSVTYNEQFF; J gene: TRBJ2-1; V gene: TRBV9; D gene: -; clone size: -
CDR3 DNA: TGTGCCAGCAGTCCGTGGACAGAGAGCATGAACACTGAAGCTTTCTTT; CDR3 protein: CASSPWTESMNTEAFF; J gene: TRBJ1-1; V gene: TRBV28; D gene: -; clone size: -
CDR3 DNA: TGTGCCAGCAGTTGGTTATTCGGGGGCCACTATGGCTACACCTTC; CDR3 protein: CASSWLFGGHYGYTF; J gene: TRBJ1-2; V gene: TRBV28; D gene: -; clone size: -
CDR3 DNA: TGTGCCAGCTCGGGACAGGGGGTAAACGAGCAGTACTTC; CDR3 protein: CASSGQGVNEQYF; J gene: TRBJ2-7; V gene: TRBV7-9; D gene: TRBD1; clone size: -